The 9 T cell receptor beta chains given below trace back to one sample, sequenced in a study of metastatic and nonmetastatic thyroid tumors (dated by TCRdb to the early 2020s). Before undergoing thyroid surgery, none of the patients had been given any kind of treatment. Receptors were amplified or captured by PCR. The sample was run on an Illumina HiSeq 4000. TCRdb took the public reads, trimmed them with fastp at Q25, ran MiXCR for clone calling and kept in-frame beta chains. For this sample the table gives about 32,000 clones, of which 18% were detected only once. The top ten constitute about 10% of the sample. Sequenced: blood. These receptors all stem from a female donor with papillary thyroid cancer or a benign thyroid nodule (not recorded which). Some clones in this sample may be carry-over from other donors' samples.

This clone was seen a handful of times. CDR3 DNA: TGTGCCACCAGTGATTTATGGGGGAATGAGCAGTTCTTC. Translation gives CATSDLWGNEQFF. The rearrangement joins TRBV24-1 to TRBJ2-1, with D tentatively TRBD1 or TRBD2 (5 bases each). This CDR3 spans 13 amino acids. Germline V lookup: CDR1 KGHDR, CDR2 SFDVKD. Trimming removed 1 base from V and 7 bases from J, with 7 bases in between.

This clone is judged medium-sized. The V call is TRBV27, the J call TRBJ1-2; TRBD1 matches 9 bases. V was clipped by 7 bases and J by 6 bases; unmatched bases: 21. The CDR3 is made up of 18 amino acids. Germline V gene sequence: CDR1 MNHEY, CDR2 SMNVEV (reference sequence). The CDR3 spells CASTAKPRDPGQGDGYTF. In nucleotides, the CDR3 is TGTGCCAGCACAGCGAAACCAAGAGATCCGGGACAGGGAGATGGCTACACCTTC.

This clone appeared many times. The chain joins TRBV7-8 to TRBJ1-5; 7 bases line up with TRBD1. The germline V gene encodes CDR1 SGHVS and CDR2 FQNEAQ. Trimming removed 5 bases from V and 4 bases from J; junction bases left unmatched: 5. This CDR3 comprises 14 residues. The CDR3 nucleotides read TGTGCCAGCAGCCCACCAGGGGGAAATCAGCCCCAGCATTTT. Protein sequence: CASSPPGGNQPQHF.

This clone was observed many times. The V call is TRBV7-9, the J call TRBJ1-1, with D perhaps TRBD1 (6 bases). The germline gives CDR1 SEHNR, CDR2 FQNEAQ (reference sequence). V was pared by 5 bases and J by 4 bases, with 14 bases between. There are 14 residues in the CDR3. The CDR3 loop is CASSRRVGGTEAFF. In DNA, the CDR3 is TGTGCCAGCAGCCGAAGGGTAGGGGGCACTGAAGCTTTCTTT.

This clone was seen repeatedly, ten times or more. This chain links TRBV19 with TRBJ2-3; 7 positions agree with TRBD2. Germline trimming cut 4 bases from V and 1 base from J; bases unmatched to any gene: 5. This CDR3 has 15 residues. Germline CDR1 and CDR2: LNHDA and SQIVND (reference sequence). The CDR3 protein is CASSTQAGRTDTQYF. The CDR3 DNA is TGTGCCAGTAGTACGCAAGCGGGACGCACAGATACGCAGTATTTT. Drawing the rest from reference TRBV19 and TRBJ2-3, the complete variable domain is DGGITQSPKYLFRKEGQNVTLSCEQNLNHDAMYWYRQDPGQGLRLIYYSQIVNDFQKGDIAEGYSVSREKKESFPLTVTSAQKNPTAFYLCASSTQAGRTDTQYFGPGTRLTVL.

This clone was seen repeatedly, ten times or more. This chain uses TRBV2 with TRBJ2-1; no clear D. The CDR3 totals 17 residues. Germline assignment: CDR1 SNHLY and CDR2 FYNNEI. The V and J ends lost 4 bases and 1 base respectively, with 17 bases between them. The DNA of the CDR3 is TGTGCCAGCAGTGTCTGGCCTGAACGAGAATCCTACAATGAGCAGTTCTTC. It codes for CASSVWPERESYNEQFF.

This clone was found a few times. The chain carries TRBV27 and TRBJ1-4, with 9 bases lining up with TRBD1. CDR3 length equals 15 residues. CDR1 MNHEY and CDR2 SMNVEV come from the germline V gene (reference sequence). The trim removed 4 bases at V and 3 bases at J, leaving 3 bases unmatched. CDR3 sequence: CASSSTGGSNEKLFF. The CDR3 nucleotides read TGTGCCAGCAGTTCCACAGGGGGCTCTAATGAAAAACTGTTTTTT.

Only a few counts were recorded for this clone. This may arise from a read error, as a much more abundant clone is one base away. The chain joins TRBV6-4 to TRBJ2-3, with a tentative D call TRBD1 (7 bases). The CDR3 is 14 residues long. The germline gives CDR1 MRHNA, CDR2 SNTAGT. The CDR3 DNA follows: TGTGCCAGCAGTGTCCAGGGGGGCACAGATACGAAGTATTTT. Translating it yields CASSVQGGTDTKYF.

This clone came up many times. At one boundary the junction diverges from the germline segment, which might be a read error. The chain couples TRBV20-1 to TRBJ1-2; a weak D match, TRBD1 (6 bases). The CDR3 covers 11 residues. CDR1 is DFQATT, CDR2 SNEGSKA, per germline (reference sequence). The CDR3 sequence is CSARGGYGYTF. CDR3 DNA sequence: TGCAGTGCCAGAGGGGGGTATGGCTACACCTTC.